The T cell receptor beta chain under discussion was sequenced for a study of cytomegalovirus exposure and HLA in healthy donors. Findings and caveats of the study: The authors assumed roughly uniform sequencing depth across donors for presence/absence analyses. Published work reported that the classifier diagnosed cytomegalovirus status with high specificity and sensitivity.

Amplification used 60 Vbeta primers and 13 Jbeta primers. Produced via immunoSEQ multiplex PCR; TCRdb's table is partial and in-frame only. This sample yields approximately 130,000 clones, of which approximately 72% are seen a single time; approximately 2.9% belongs to the top ten. The count of this clone is one. No antigen is known for it. Other DNA sequences in this sample translate to the same CDR3. CDR1 and CDR2 from the germline V gene are SEHNR and FQNEAQ (reference sequence). The CDR3 totals 14 residues. V dropped 1 base and J dropped 5; count of bases not matched to a gene: 4. The rearrangement uses TRBV7-9 and TRBJ2-5, with 7 positions matching TRBD2. Sequences were obtained from PBMCs. This receptor was taken from a human donor in good health. The CDR3: CASSLGLAGETQYF. The CDR3 DNA sequence: TGTGCCAGCAGCTTAGGACTAGCTGGGGAGACCCAGTACTTC.